A single sample is the source of the 27 T cell receptor beta chains below, sequenced in a study of OX40 agonist ivuxolimab in advanced cancers. Data came from immunoSEQ multiplex PCR; TCRdb stores just in-frame clones and leaves some out. Among around 45,000 clones listed, around 88% were seen once. This specimen was CD4+ or CD8+ T cells sorted from blood, taken in a trial of the OX40 agonist ivuxolimab. The source of these receptors is an adult with an advanced solid tumor such as melanoma, head and neck, liver or kidney cancer.

This chain links TRBV18 with TRBJ2-1; D may match TRBD1 or TRBD2 (8 bases each). The CDR3 contains 21 residues. Germline V gives CDR1 KGHSH, CDR2 LQKENI. Trimming stripped 1 base from V and 8 bases from J, with 33 bases between. The chain's CDR3 is CASSPLLRTGGTGGVGDEQFF. The DNA of the CDR3 is TGTGCCAGCTCACCACTGCTGAGAACAGGGGGGACGGGAGGGGTCGGAGATGAGCAGTTCTTC.

The J gene is TRBJ2-1, the V gene TRBV11-1; D not certain. Germline CDR1 SGHAT, CDR2 FQDESV (reference sequence). The CDR3 totals 14 residues. V shed 2 bases and J shed 4 bases, with 9 bases lying between them. The CDR3 DNA reads as TGTGCCAGCAGCTTACTGAGAGTGTACAATGAGCAGTTCTTC. It specifies CASSLLRVYNEQFF.

The gene calls are TRBV7-3 and TRBJ1-2, with D possibly TRBD1 on 5 matching bases. Germline CDR1 is SGHTA and CDR2 is FQGTGA. The CDR3 contains 13 residues. V was trimmed by 5 bases and J by 4 bases, leaving 11 bases between them. CDR3 in amino acids: CASSRDVGYGYTF. Here the CDR3 DNA reads TGTGCCAGCAGCCGGGACGTAGGCTATGGCTACACCTTC.

The rearrangement uses TRBV2 and TRBJ2-5; D remains unclear. Germline CDR1 is SNHLY and CDR2 is FYNNEI. V lost 1 base and J 5 bases, leaving 8 bases between the germline ends. The CDR3 has 13 amino acids. The CDR3, as DNA: TGTGCCAGCAGTGAAGATGGAAACGAGACCCAGTACTTC. Amino acid sequence: CASSEDGNETQYF. The entire variable domain, with the rest obtained from reference TRBV2 and TRBJ2-5, is as follows: EPEVTQTPSHQVTQMGQEVILRCVPISNHLYFYWYRQILGQKVEFLVSFYNNEISEKSEIFDDQFSVERPDGSNFTLKIRSTKLEDSAMYFCASSEDGNETQYFGPGTRLLVL.

This rearrangement joins TRBV19 to TRBJ2-7; D unresolved. CDR1 is LNHDA, CDR2 SQIVND, per germline (reference sequence). V shed 6 bases and J shed 2 bases, with 11 bases lying between them. This CDR3 region has 13 residues. CDR3 in amino acids: CASSPGAPYEQYF. CDR3 bases: TGTGCCAGTAGCCCCGGTGCCCCCTACGAGCAGTACTTC.

V is TRBV5-4 and J is TRBJ1-4; D gene uncertain. CDR1 is SGHNT and CDR2 is YYREEE in the germline V gene (reference sequence). CDR3 length equals 15 residues. V lost 1 base and J 0 bases, leaving 7 bases between the germline ends. CDR3 bases: TGTGCCAGCAGCTTGCGGTTAGCAACTAATGAAAAACTGTTTTTT. Translating gives CASSLRLATNEKLFF.

The V and J genes are TRBV28 and TRBJ2-5; no clear D. The CDR3 runs 12 residues. With 5 bases removed from V and 1 base from J, the gap between germline ends came to 5 bases. The germline gives CDR1 MDHEN, CDR2 SYDVKM. Here the CDR3 DNA reads TGTGCCAGCAGTCTGCCCCAAGAGACCCAGTACTTC. It yields the protein CASSLPQETQYF.

The chain joins TRBV6-1 to TRBJ2-7; perhaps TRBD2 as D (5 bases). The CDR3 length is 13 residues. In germline, CDR1 is MNHNS, CDR2 SASEGT. Trimming stripped 10 bases from V and 1 base from J, with 14 bases between. The CDR3 loop reads CATQEVGSYEQYF. In nucleotides, the CDR3 is TGTGCCACTCAGGAGGTAGGGTCCTACGAGCAGTACTTC.

This rearrangement joins TRBV25-1 to TRBJ2-2, with D possibly being TRBD1 (5 bases). CDR1 is MGHDK, CDR2 SYGVNS, per germline. V was cut by 8 bases and J by 5 bases, with 9 bases left in between. The CDR3 is made up of 12 amino acids. CDR3 residues: CASGPGTGELFF. The DNA for the CDR3 is TGTGCCAGCGGACCAGGGACCGGGGAGCTGTTTTTT.

The gene calls are TRBV20-1 and TRBJ2-3; D not certain. V lost 6 bases and J 4 bases, leaving 5 bases between the germline ends. CDR3 length equals 10 residues. CDR1 and CDR2 (germline): DFQATT, SNEGSKA (reference sequence). CDR3 region: CSAEADTQYF. CDR3 DNA sequence: TGCAGTGCCGAGGCAGATACGCAGTATTTT.

The CDR3 DNA reads TGTGCCAGCAGTGGTAGTTTCTCTGGGGCCAACGTCCTGACTTTC. It yields the protein CASSGSFSGANVLTF. V gene TRBV6-1 combines with J gene TRBJ2-6; unclear D gene. CDR1 and CDR2 (germline): MNHNS, SASEGT. The V and J ends lost 4 bases and 0 bases respectively, with 7 bases between them. This CDR3 comprises 15 residues.

The V call is TRBV2, the J call TRBJ1-1; D is perhaps TRBD1 (6 bases). The V gene's germline CDR1 is SNHLY and CDR2 FYNNEI. Trimming cost V 0 bases and J 7 bases, with 18 bases left between them. The CDR3 runs 16 residues. CDR3 protein: CASSEALRGGRIEAFF. CDR3 nucleotides: TGTGCCAGCAGTGAAGCGCTTCGAGGGGGGCGCATTGAAGCTTTCTTT.

J is TRBJ2-3 and V is TRBV5-1; D gene uncertain. Germline V gives CDR1 SGHRS, CDR2 YFSETQ. The V gene lost 4 bases and the J gene lost 6 bases, with 12 bases spanning the gap. The CDR3 runs 13 residues. CDR3: CASSLATPDTQYF. The CDR3 DNA follows: TGCGCCAGCAGCCTCGCGACTCCGGATACGCAGTATTTT.

The J gene is TRBJ1-3, the V gene TRBV7-8; D remains ambiguous. V lost 1 base and J lost 8, with 6 bases in between. CDR3 length: 12 residues. Germline V CDR1 and CDR2: SGHVS, FQNEAQ. This CDR3 reads CASSLDGYTIYF. CDR3 sequence (DNA): TGTGCCAGCAGCTTAGATGGGTACACCATATATTTT.

V gene TRBV19 combines with J gene TRBJ2-1; no firm D call. Germline V gene data show CDR1 as LNHDA and CDR2 as SQIVND (reference sequence). This CDR3 comprises 16 residues. V was clipped by 8 bases and J by 2 bases, with 19 bases between them. CDR3 in amino acids: CASLLPRGVPYNEQFF. DNA of the CDR3: TGTGCCAGTCTGCTCCCTCGAGGTGTCCCCTACAATGAGCAGTTCTTC.

The chain carries TRBV7-2 and TRBJ1-5; tentative D call: TRBD1 (5 bases). The CDR3 sequence is 15 residues long. Germline V gives CDR1 SGHTA, CDR2 FQGNSA. Trimming cost V 3 bases and J 7 bases, with 16 bases left between them. The CDR3 coding sequence is TGTGCCAGCAGCTTGGGTCGGGGGGGGAAGCAGCCCCAGCATTTT. Its protein is CASSLGRGGKQPQHF.

In regard to this clone: One end of the junction varies from germline; a read error may be responsible. This chain connects TRBV7-7 to TRBJ2-5; 11 nucleotides line up with TRBD2. Germline V gene data show CDR1 as SSHAT and CDR2 as FNYEAQ (reference sequence). CDR3 length equals 14 residues. CDR3 residues: CASSPGLAEETQYF. The CDR3 DNA follows: TGTGCTAGCAGCCCGGGACTAGCGGAAGAGACCCAGTACTTC. Looking up the rest from reference TRBV7-7 and TRBJ2-5 gives the full variable domain: GAGVSQSPRYKVTKRGQDVTLRCDPISSHATLYWYQQALGQGPEFLTYFNYEAQPDKSGLPSDRFSAERPEGSISTLTIQRTEQRDSAMYRCASSPGLAEETQYFGPGTRLLVL.

The rearrangement joins TRBV5-8 to TRBJ2-5; the match to TRBD1 covers 9 bases. This CDR3 spans 15 amino acids. The V gene's germline CDR1 is SGHTS and CDR2 YDEGEE. Trimming at V came to 0 bases and at J to 2 bases, leaving 2 bases not matched to a gene. The CDR3 DNA sequence: TGTGCCAGCAGCTTGGGGGGACAGGGTCAAGAGACCCAGTACTTC. The encoded protein is CASSLGGQGQETQYF.

This sequence joins TRBV10-2 and TRBJ2-2, with no clear D. The CDR3 extends over 14 amino acids. V was clipped by 2 bases and J by 2 bases, with 6 bases between them. The germline V gene has CDR1 WSHSY and CDR2 SAAADI. The CDR3 nucleotides are TGCGCCAGCAGTGAGGTGATCAACACCGGGGAGCTGTTTTTT. Protein product: CASSEVINTGELFF.

This chain connects TRBV6-4 to TRBJ2-7, with TRBD1 matching 7 bases. J gave up 2 bases and V 5 bases, and 9 bases lay outside the gene matches. Germline CDR1 is MRHNA and CDR2 is SNTAGT. The CDR3 has 15 amino acids. The CDR3 DNA is TGTGCCAGCAGTTCCCAACAGGGGCTAGCCTACGAGCAGTACTTC. Encoded protein: CASSSQQGLAYEQYF.

V is TRBV25-1 and J is TRBJ1-6; 8 nucleotides align to TRBD1. The trim removed 3 bases at V and 2 bases at J, leaving 6 bases unmatched. The CDR3 consists of 17 residues. CDR1 is MGHDK, CDR2 SYGVNS, per germline. In DNA, the CDR3 is TGTGCCAGCAGTGACTCCGGGACAGGAGCCTATAATTCACCCCTCCACTTT. This sequence encodes CASSDSGTGAYNSPLHF.

The chain recombines TRBV28 with TRBJ2-7; 11 positions match TRBD1. J lost 1 base, V lost 5 bases, and 7 bases had no gene match. Germline CDR1 and CDR2: MDHEN and SYDVKM. This CDR3 comprises 16 residues. The CDR3 DNA reads as TGTGCCAGCAGTGCACCCGGACAGGGGGCGTCCTACGAGCAGTACTTC. This encodes CASSAPGQGASYEQYF.

The chain carries TRBV6-1 and TRBJ2-1, with TRBD2 identical over 7 bases. Germline V lookup: CDR1 MNHNS, CDR2 SASEGT. The CDR3 length is 12 residues. With 4 bases clipped from V and 9 bases from J, the junction kept 3 bases outside the gene matches. CDR3 sequence reads: CASSGEGFEQFF. The CDR3 DNA sequence: TGTGCCAGCAGTGGGGAGGGATTTGAGCAGTTCTTC.

The rearrangement uses TRBV19 and TRBJ2-5; 8 bases are a match to TRBD2. Losses at the gene ends were 5 bases for V and 4 bases for J; bases not matched to a gene: 9. This CDR3 has 15 residues. CDR1 is LNHDA, CDR2 SQIVND, per germline (reference sequence). CDR3 bases: TGTGCCAGTAGTCTTATGGGACTAGACACAGAGACCCAGTACTTC. Translating it yields CASSLMGLDTETQYF.

V gene TRBV7-6 combines with J gene TRBJ2-1; D is possibly TRBD1 (6 bases). The CDR3 has 15 amino acids. Trimming removed 3 bases from V and 0 bases from J, with 9 bases in between. Looked up from germline, CDR1 is SGHVS and CDR2 is FNYEAQ. The CDR3 spells CASSLTGDSYNEQFF. The CDR3 nucleotides are TGTGCCAGCAGCTTGACAGGAGACTCCTACAATGAGCAGTTCTTC.

The chain combines TRBV6-6 with TRBJ2-3; unclear D gene. CDR3 length: 14 amino acids. Germline assignment: CDR1 MNHNY and CDR2 SVGAGI (reference sequence). Trimming cost V 2 bases and J 7 bases, with 13 bases left between them. The CDR3 sequence: CASSYTRQDNTQYF. The CDR3 DNA is TGTGCCAGCAGTTACACCCGACAAGATAATACGCAGTATTTT.

The rearrangement links TRBV5-4 to TRBJ1-2, with D unresolved. The CDR3 totals 14 residues. V dropped 0 bases and J dropped 3 bases, with 9 bases sitting between them. CDR1 is SGHNT, CDR2 YYREEE, per germline (reference sequence). CDR3 sequence reads: CASSLEGGYYGYTF. The CDR3 DNA is TGTGCCAGCAGCTTGGAGGGCGGGTACTATGGCTACACCTTC.